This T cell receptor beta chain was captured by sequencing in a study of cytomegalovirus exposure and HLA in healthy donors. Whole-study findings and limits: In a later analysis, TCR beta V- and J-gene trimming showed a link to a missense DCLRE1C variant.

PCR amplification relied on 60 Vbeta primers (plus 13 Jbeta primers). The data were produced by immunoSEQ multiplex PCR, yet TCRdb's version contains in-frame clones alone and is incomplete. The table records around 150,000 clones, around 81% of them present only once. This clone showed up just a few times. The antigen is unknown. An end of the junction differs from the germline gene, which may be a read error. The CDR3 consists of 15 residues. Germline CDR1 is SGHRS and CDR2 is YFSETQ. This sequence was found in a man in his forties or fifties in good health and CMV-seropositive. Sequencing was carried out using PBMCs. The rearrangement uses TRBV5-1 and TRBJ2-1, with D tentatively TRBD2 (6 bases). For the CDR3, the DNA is TGCGCCAGCCGTACTCCGGGACTCCACTACAATGTGCAGTTCTTC. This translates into CASRTPGLHYNVQFF.